The entry that follows covers one T cell receptor (beta chain) sequence. Its antigen is unknown. The data are from a study of PD-1 blockade in classical Hodgkin lymphoma. About the research overall: Patients were dosed intravenously with nivolumab at 3 mg/kg every 2 weeks.

The CDR3 contains 14 residues. Germline lookup yields CDR1 LNHNV and CDR2 YYDKDF (reference sequence). V lost 0 bases and J lost 7, with 11 bases in between. Clones were read by immunoSEQ multiplex PCR, and TCRdb kept only the in-frame ones, dropping some. The sample includes about 16,000 clones, 70% to 90% of them seen just once. Every patient relapsed after autologous stem cell transplantation, and brentuximab vedotin exposure varied. Isolation of CD4+ T cells from thawed PBMCs was performed by magnetic negative selection. Study-level points and caveats: Among the patients, those starting nivolumab under 1 year after ASCT were excluded. CD4+ TCR diversity climbed significantly by C4D1, unlike CD8+ TCR diversity.

The sequence came from a human donor with classical Hodgkin lymphoma. The starting material was CD4+ T cells from blood, obtained at baseline. This sequence joins TRBV15 and TRBJ2-3; D gene ambiguous. The CDR3 region is CATSRDVSGNTQYF. The CDR3 DNA is TGTGCCACCAGCAGAGATGTCTCCGGCAATACGCAGTATTTT.